What follows describes a single T cell receptor (beta chain). The sample belongs to a study of shared clonotypes between healthy human individuals. The healthy adult donors were HIV-negative and reported no recent acute infections or vaccinations. Every one of the donors was a Caucasian adult that lived in Nashville, Tennessee. A CD45RA-negative memory subset and a CD45RA+ naive subset were separated from the CD4+ cells. Measured with immunoSEQ multiplex PCR; TCRdb has only the in-frame clones, and not every one. Among more than 150,000 clones listed, 60% to 75% were seen once. Germline V gene sequence: CDR1 MNHEY, CDR2 SMNVEV (reference sequence). Trimming pared 5 bases from V and 5 bases from J, leaving 21 bases between. The CDR3 covers 16 residues.

This chain connects TRBV27 to TRBJ2-5, with D possibly being TRBD2 (5 bases). This receptor was obtained from a man aged 25-45 years in good health. Sequenced: memory CD4+ T cells sorted from blood. Noted subset: CD45RA-negative fraction. CDR3 sequence reads: CASSPPMSGGVETQYF. The CDR3 nucleotides are TGTGCCAGCAGTCCACCTATGAGCGGTGGGGTGGAGACCCAGTACTTC.